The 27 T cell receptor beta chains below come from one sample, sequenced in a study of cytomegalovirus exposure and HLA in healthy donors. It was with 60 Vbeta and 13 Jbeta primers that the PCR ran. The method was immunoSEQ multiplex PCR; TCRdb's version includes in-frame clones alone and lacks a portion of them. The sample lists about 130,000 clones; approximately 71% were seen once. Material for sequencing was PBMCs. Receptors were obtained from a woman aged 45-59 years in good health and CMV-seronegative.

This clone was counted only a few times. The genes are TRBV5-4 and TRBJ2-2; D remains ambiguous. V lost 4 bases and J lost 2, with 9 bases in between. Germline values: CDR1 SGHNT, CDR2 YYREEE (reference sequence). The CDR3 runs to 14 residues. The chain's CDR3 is CASSLSPNTGELFF. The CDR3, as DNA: TGTGCCAGCAGCCTAAGCCCTAACACCGGGGAGCTGTTTTTT.

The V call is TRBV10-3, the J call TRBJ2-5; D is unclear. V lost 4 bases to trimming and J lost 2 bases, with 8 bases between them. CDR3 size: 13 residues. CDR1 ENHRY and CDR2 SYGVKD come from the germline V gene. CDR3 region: CAISAGEQETQYF. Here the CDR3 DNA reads TGTGCCATCAGTGCAGGCGAACAAGAGACCCAGTACTTC.

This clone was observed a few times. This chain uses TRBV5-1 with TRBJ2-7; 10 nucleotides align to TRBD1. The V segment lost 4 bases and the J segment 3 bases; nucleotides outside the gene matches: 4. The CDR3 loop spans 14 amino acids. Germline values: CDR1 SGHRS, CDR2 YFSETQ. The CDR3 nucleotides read TGCGCCAGCAGCCAGGGACAGGGGATCTACGAGCAGTACTTC. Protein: CASSQGQGIYEQYF.

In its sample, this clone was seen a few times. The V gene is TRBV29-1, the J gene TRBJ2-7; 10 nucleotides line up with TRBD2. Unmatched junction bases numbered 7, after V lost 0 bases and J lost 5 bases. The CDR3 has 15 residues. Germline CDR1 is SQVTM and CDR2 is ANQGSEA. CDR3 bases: TGCAGCGTTGAAGATCCTAGCGGGAGTTTCAACGAGCAGTACTTC. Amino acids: CSVEDPSGSFNEQYF.

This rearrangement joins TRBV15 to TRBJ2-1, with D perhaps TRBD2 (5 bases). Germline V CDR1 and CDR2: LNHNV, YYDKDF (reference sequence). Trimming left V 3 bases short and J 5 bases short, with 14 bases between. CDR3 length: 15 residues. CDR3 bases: TGTGCCACCAGCAGTCTCAAGACCGGGAACAATGAGCAGTTCTTC. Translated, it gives CATSSLKTGNNEQFF.

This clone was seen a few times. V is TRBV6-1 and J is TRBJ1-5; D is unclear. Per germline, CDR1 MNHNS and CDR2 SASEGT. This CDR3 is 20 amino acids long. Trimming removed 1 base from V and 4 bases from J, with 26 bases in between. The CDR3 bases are TGTGCCAGCAGTGAAGTTGAGTTCCGTCCGGGAAAAAAAGTAAATCAGCCCCAGCATTTT. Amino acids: CASSEVEFRPGKKVNQPQHF.

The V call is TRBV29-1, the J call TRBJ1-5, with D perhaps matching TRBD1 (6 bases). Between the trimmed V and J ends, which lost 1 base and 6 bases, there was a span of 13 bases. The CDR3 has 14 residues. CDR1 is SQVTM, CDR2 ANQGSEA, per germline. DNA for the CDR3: TGCAGCGTTGAAGTTGAGGGGGGGGGTCAGCCCCAGCATTTT. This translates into CSVEVEGGGQPQHF.

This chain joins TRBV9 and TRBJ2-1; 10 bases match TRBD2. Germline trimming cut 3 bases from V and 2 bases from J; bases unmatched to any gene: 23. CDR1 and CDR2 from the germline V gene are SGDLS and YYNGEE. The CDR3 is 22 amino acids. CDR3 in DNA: TGTGCCAGCAGCGGGAGAGGGATCGCGCTAGCGGGAGAGAAAGCTACCTACAATGAGCAGTTCTTC. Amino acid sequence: CASSGRGIALAGEKATYNEQFF.

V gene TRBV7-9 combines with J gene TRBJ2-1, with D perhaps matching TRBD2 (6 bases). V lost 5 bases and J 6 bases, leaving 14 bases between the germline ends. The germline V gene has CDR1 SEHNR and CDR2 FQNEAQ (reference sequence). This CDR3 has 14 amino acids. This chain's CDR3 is CASSPHKEGNEQFF. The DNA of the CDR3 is TGTGCCAGCAGCCCGCACAAGGAGGGCAATGAGCAGTTCTTC.

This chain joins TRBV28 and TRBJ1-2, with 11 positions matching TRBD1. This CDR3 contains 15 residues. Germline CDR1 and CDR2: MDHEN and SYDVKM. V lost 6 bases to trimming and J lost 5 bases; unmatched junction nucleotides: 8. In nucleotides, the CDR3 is TGTGCCAGCAGGGCCGGACAGGGGGCAGAGTATGGCTACACCTTC. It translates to CASRAGQGAEYGYTF.

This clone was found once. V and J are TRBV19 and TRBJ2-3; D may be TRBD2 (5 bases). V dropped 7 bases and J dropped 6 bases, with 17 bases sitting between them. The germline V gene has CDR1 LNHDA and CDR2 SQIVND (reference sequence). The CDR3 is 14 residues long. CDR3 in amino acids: CASTKDWGLDTQYF. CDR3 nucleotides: TGTGCCAGTACCAAGGACTGGGGTCTCGATACGCAGTATTTT.

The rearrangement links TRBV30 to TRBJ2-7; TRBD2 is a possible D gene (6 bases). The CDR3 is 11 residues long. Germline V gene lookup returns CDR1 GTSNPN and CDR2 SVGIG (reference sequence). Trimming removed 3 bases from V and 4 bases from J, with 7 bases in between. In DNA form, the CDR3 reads TGTGCCTGGAGAGGAGGGTACGAGCAGTACTTC. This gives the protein CAWRGGYEQYF.

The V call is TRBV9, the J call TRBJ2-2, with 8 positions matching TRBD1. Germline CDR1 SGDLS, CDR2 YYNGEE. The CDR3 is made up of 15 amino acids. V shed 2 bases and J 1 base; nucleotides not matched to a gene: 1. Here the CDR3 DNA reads TGTGCCAGCAGCGTCGGACAGGGGAACACCGGGGAGCTGTTTTTT. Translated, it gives CASSVGQGNTGELFF.

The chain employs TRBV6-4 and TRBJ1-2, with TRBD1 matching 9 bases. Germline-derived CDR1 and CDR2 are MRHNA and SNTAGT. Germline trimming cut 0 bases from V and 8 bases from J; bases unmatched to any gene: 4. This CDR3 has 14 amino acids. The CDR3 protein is CASSDSGTGKGYTF. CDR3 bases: TGTGCCAGCAGTGACTCAGGGACAGGGAAGGGCTACACCTTC.

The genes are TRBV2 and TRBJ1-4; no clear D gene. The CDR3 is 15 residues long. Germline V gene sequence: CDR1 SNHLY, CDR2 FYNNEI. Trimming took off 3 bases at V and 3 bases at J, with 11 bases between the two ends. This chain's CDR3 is CASSERRAANEKLFF. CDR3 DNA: TGTGCCAGCAGTGAGAGGAGAGCAGCTAATGAAAAACTGTTTTTT.

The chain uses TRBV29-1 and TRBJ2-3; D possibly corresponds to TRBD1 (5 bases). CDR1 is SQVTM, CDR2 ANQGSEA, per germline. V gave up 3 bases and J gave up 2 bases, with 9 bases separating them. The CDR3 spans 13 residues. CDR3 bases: TGCAGCGTTGATGGCAGGGTCACAGATACGCAGTATTTT. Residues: CSVDGRVTDTQYF.

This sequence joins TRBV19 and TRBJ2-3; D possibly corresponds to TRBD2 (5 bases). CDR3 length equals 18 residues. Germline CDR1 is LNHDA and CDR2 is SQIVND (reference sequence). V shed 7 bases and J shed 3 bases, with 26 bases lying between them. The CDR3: CASTPTITSPGSTDTQYF. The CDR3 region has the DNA TGTGCCAGTACCCCAACGATTACCTCCCCGGGATCGACAGATACGCAGTATTTT.

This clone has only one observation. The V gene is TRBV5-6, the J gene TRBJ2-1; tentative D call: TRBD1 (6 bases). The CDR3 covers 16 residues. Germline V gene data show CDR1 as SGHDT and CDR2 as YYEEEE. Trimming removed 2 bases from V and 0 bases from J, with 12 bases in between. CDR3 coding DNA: TGTGCCAGCAGCTTAGAAATAGGGGGCTCCTACAATGAGCAGTTCTTC. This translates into CASSLEIGGSYNEQFF. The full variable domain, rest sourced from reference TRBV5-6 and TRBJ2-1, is DAGVTQSPTHLIKTRGQQVTLRCSPKSGHDTVSWYQQALGQGPQFIFQYYEEEERQRGNFPDRFSGHQFPNYSSELNVNALLLGDSALYLCASSLEIGGSYNEQFFGPGTRLTVL.

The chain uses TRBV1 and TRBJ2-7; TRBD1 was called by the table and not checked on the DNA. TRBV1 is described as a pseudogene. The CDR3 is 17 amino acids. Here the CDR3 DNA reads TGCACCAGCAGAGCTCGTTTCCACAGCCGCTTATCCTACGAGCAGTACTTC. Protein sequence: CTSRARFHSRLSYEQYF.

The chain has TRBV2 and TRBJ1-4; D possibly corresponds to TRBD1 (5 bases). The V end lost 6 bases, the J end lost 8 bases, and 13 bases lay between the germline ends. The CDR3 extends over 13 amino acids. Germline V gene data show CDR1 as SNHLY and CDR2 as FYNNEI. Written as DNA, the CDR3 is TGTGCCAGCAGCCCAATTGCAGGGGAAAAACTGTTTTTT. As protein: CASSPIAGEKLFF.

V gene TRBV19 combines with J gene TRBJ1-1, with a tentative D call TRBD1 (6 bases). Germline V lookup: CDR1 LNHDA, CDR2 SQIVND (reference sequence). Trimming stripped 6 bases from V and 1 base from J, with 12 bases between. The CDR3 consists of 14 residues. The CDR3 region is CASRGDTPNTEAFF. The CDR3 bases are TGTGCCAGTAGGGGGGACACCCCGAACACTGAAGCTTTCTTT.

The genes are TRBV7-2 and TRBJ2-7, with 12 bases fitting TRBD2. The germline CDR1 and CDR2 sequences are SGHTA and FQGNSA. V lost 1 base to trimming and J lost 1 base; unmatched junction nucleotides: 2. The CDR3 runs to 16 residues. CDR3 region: CASSLGTSGVSYEQYF. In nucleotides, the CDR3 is TGTGCCAGCAGCTTAGGGACTAGCGGGGTTTCCTACGAGCAGTACTTC.

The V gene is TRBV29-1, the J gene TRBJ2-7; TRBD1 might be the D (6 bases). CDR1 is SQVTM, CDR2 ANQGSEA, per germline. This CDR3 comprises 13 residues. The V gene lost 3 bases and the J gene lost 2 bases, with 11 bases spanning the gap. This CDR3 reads CSVEGQGPYEQYF. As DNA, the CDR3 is TGCAGCGTTGAGGGCCAGGGGCCCTACGAGCAGTACTTC.

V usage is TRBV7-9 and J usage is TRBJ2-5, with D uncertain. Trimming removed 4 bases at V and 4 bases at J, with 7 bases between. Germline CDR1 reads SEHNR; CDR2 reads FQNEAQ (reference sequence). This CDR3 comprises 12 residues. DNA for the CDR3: TGTGCCAGCAGCTCCTTGGCAGAGACCCAGTACTTC. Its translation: CASSSLAETQYF.

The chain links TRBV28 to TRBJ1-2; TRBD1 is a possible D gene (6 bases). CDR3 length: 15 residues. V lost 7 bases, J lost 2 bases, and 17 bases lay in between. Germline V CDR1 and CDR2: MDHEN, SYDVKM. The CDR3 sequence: CASTLGGGMNYGYTF. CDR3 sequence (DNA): TGTGCCAGCACCCTAGGGGGGGGGATGAACTATGGCTACACCTTC.

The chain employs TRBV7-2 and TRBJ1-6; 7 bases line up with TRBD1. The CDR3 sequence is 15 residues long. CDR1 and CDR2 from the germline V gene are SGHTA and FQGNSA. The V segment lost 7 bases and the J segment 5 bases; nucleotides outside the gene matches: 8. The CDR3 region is CASIQEGANNSPLHF. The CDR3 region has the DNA TGTGCCAGCATCCAAGAGGGGGCGAATAATTCACCCCTCCACTTT.

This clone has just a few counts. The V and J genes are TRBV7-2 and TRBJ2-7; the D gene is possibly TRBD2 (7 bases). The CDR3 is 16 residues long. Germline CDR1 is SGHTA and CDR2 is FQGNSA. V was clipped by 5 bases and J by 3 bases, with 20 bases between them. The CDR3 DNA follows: TGTGCCAGCAGCCCTATGCAGGGGAGGGTGAGCTACGAGCAGTACTTC. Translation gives CASSPMQGRVSYEQYF.